Presented here are 10 T cell receptor beta chains from one specimen sequenced in a study of T cell repertoires in cytomegalovirus infection. These TCRs' antigens remain unknown. TCRdb passed the reads through MiXCR, listing each CDR3 protein once. The sample records 600,000 to 700,000 distinct CDR3 sequences, about 30% being singletons. The sample consisted of cultured PBMCs, taken from culture after CMV antigen stimulation. The receptors originated from a human donor in good health (CMV status not recorded). Some clones in this sample may be carry-over from other donors' samples.

V gene TRBV10-3 combines with J gene TRBJ1-2; unclear D gene. V dropped 3 bases and J dropped 5 bases, with 7 bases sitting between them. CDR3 length: 12 amino acids. CDR1 is ENHRY and CDR2 is SYGVKD in the germline V gene. The CDR3 spells CAISDTPYGYTF. In nucleotides, the CDR3 is TGTGCCATCAGTGATACACCTTATGGCTACACCTTC.

This clonotype came up a few times. The rearrangement links TRBV6-1 to TRBJ2-3, with D possibly matching TRBD1 (5 bases). The V end was cut by 7 bases, the J end by 2 bases, with 16 bases between. The CDR3 is 15 amino acids. The germline V gene encodes CDR1 MNHNS and CDR2 SASEGT. CDR3 in DNA: TGTGCCAGCAAGTGGTGGAAGGGGATCACAGATACGCAGTATTTT. Amino acid sequence: CASKWWKGITDTQYF.

The chain links TRBV20-1 to TRBJ2-1; 7 nucleotides match TRBD1. The V gene's germline CDR1 is DFQATT and CDR2 SNEGSKA (reference sequence). This CDR3 contains 15 residues. After removal of 4 bases from V and 8 bases from J, the junction contained 14 bases not matched to a gene. The CDR3 loop is CSAIHRGTSLDEQFF. CDR3 nucleotide sequence: TGCAGTGCTATTCACAGGGGAACCTCCTTGGATGAGCAGTTCTTC.

This clonotype has at least ten counts. The chain employs TRBV7-2 and TRBJ1-2; TRBD1 might be the D (5 bases). Germline CDR1 and CDR2: SGHTA and FQGNSA. CDR3 size: 12 residues. V was clipped by 5 bases and J by 10 bases, with 14 bases between them. CDR3 in amino acids: CASSPGGTFYTF. The DNA for the CDR3 is TGTGCCAGCAGCCCCGGGGGGACGTTCTACACCTTC.

The chain has TRBV27 and TRBJ2-1; 10 bases match TRBD2. V gave up 7 bases and J gave up 0 bases; unmatched junction bases: 12. Germline V gene sequence: CDR1 MNHEY, CDR2 SMNVEV (reference sequence). The CDR3 is 18 amino acids. CDR3 protein: CASTKAGGFSSSYNEQFF. The CDR3 DNA follows: TGTGCCAGCACCAAAGCGGGGGGGTTTTCGAGCTCCTACAATGAGCAGTTCTTC.

There are a few counts of this clonotype. The genes are TRBV28 and TRBJ2-7; a possible D gene is TRBD1 (5 bases). Per germline, CDR1 MDHEN and CDR2 SYDVKM. This CDR3 has 15 residues. The V end was cut by 5 bases, the J end by 4 bases, with 18 bases between. CDR3 region: CASSGRTPVVYEQYF. CDR3 DNA sequence: TGTGCCAGCAGTGGGCGGACACCCGTAGTTTACGAGCAGTACTTC. Full variable domain (missing parts from reference TRBV28 and TRBJ2-7): DVKVTQSSRYLVKRTGEKVFLECVQDMDHENMFWYRQDPGLGLRLIYFSYDVKMKEKGDIPEGYSVSREKKERFSLILESASTNQTSMYLCASSGRTPVVYEQYFGPGTRLTVT.

The chain has TRBV19 and TRBJ2-5, with a possible D match to TRBD2 (6 bases). V was clipped by 4 bases and J by 4 bases, with 10 bases between them. The germline V gene has CDR1 LNHDA and CDR2 SQIVND (reference sequence). This CDR3 has 13 amino acids. DNA for the CDR3: TGTGCCAGTAGTACGGGGGAAGGAGAGACCCAGTACTTC. Protein: CASSTGEGETQYF. The full variable domain, completed using reference TRBV19 and TRBJ2-5, is DGGITQSPKYLFRKEGQNVTLSCEQNLNHDAMYWYRQDPGQGLRLIYYSQIVNDFQKGDIAEGYSVSREKKESFPLTVTSAQKNPTAFYLCASSTGEGETQYFGPGTRLLVL.

This chain connects TRBV7-4 to TRBJ2-1, with 8 nucleotides matching TRBD2. Germline V lookup: CDR1 SGHVT, CDR2 SQSDAQ. Losses at the gene ends were 5 bases for V and 12 bases for J; bases not matched to a gene: 6. The CDR3 contains 12 residues. The CDR3 coding sequence is TGTGCCAGCAGCAACGGGACTAGTGTGCAGTTCTTC. Translation: CASSNGTSVQFF. Supplemented by reference TRBV7-4 and TRBJ2-1, the full variable domain reads GAGVSQSPRYKVAKRGRDVALRCDSISGHVTLYWYRQTLGQGSEVLTYSQSDAQRDKSGRPSGRFSAERPERSVSTLKIQRTEQGDSAVYLCASSNGTSVQFFGPGTRLTVL.

J is TRBJ1-5 and V is TRBV18; 7 nucleotides align to TRBD1. The CDR3 is 13 amino acids. The germline gives CDR1 KGHSH, CDR2 LQKENI. V lost 5 bases and J lost 4; bases outside the gene matches: 2. The CDR3 loop reads CASSEGQNQPQHF. The CDR3 DNA follows: TGTGCCAGCTCAGAGGGACAGAATCAGCCCCAGCATTTT. Based on the CDR3 plus reference TRBV18 and TRBJ1-5, the full variable domain is NAGVMQNPRHLVRRRGQEARLRCSPMKGHSHVYWYRQLPEEGLKFMVYLQKENIIDESGMPKERFSAEFPKEGPSILRIQQVVRGDSAAYFCASSEGQNQPQHFGDGTRLSIL.

This sequence joins TRBV18 and TRBJ2-3; D remains ambiguous. Germline CDR1 and CDR2: KGHSH and LQKENI. Trimming removed 6 bases from V and 0 bases from J, with 19 bases in between. This CDR3 has 17 amino acids. The CDR3 DNA follows: TGTGCCAGCTCTCCGCCCAAAGGGAAGACCAGCACAGATACGCAGTATTTT. Protein: CASSPPKGKTSTDTQYF.